This TCR beta chain was captured in a study of T cell responses to AZD1222 COVID-19 vaccine. Regarding the study as a whole: Spike-wide coverage was observed for vaccine-associated CD4 TCRs, with dominant responses at 160-218 and 743-854. The donor group comprised mostly white British people and more females; the analysis possibly underestimated clonal diversity. Spike-specific TCR breadth and depth were elevated following two AZD1222 doses.

Points on this clone: Antigen: not known.

The assay was immunoSEQ multiplex PCR, and TCRdb's table has in-frame clones only and misses some. The table lists fewer than 120,000 clones, 85% to 90% of them singletons. This CDR3 has 14 residues. Germline assignment: CDR1 SGHNT and CDR2 YYREEE (reference sequence). Trimming removed 5 bases from V and 2 bases from J, with 12 bases in between. This clonotype was obtained from an adult who received the AZD1222 COVID-19 vaccine. The rearrangement joins TRBV5-4 to TRBJ2-3; D may match TRBD1 or TRBD2 (5 bases each). The sequences come from peripheral blood, collected 28 days after the second AZD1222 dose. CDR3 nucleotides: TGTGCCAGCAGTTCCGGGACGTACACAGATACGCAGTATTTT. Residues: CASSSGTYTDTQYF.